The 20 T cell receptor beta chains presented below share a single source sample, sequenced in a study of T cells after yellow fever vaccination. TCRdb ran MiXCR on the 5' RACE reads and lists one entry per CDR3 protein. The repertoire holds 200,000 to 300,000 distinct CDR3 sequences, with more than 6.5% as singletons. The source was CD4+ T cells sorted from PBMCs, collected on the day of the yellow fever booster vaccination. These receptors all stem from a man between 25 and 39 years old who received the YFV17D yellow fever vaccine.

Points on this clonotype: It may be a read error: a sequence one base away is much more abundant. The chain joins TRBV12-3 or TRBV12-4 to TRBJ1-4; a possible D gene is TRBD1 (6 bases). The CDR3 is made up of 13 amino acids. The V end lost 3 bases, the J end lost 8 bases, and 10 bases lay between the germline ends. The CDR3 sequence: CASSFRGKEKLFF. CDR3 coding DNA: TGTGCCAGCAGTTTTAGGGGGAAAGAAAAACTGTTTTTT.

Only a few counts were recorded for this clonotype. The J gene is TRBJ2-1, the V gene TRBV28, with TRBD2 matching over 9 bases. Germline assignment: CDR1 MDHEN and CDR2 SYDVKM. This CDR3 is 12 amino acids long. With 8 bases clipped from V and 10 bases from J, the junction kept 6 bases outside the gene matches. CDR3 in DNA: TGTGCCAGCGAGCTAGCGGGAAGGGAGCAGTTCTTC. Its protein product is CASELAGREQFF.

This clonotype showed up many times. The gene calls are TRBV11-2 and TRBJ2-5; D not certain. Germline CDR1 and CDR2: SGHAT and FQNNGV. CDR3 length equals 14 residues. V gave up 4 bases and J gave up 0 bases, with 9 bases separating them. The CDR3 nucleotides are TGTGCCAGCAGCTCCGGAGTTCACCAAGAGACCCAGTACTTC. This translates into CASSSGVHQETQYF.

The CDR3 reads CASSLTGNLANYGYTF. CDR3 nucleotides: TGTGCCAGCAGCTTAACAGGGAACCTAGCTAACTATGGCTACACCTTC. This sequence joins TRBV7-9 and TRBJ1-2; D might be TRBD1 (6 bases). Trimming took 2 bases from V and 0 from J, leaving 13 bases between them. The CDR3 totals 16 residues. Germline-derived CDR1 and CDR2 are SEHNR and FQNEAQ (reference sequence).

The chain has TRBV20-1 and TRBJ2-6, with D maybe TRBD2 (6 bases). Germline loops: CDR1 DFQATT, CDR2 SNEGSKA (reference sequence). The CDR3 sequence is 15 residues long. The V end lost 6 bases, the J end lost 8 bases, and 20 bases lay between the germline ends. CDR3 bases: TGCAGTGCCAGGGAGACTAGAGGGTCTCCCAACGTCCTGACTTTC. This encodes CSARETRGSPNVLTF.

This clonotype was seen ten or more times. The chain couples TRBV5-1 to TRBJ1-2; D gene unclear. CDR3 size: 14 residues. V shed 1 base and J shed 8 bases, with 15 bases lying between them. Germline CDR1 is SGHRS and CDR2 is YFSETQ. This chain's CDR3 is CASSLWVRSWGYTF. The CDR3 DNA sequence: TGCGCCAGCAGCTTGTGGGTCAGGAGCTGGGGCTACACCTTC.

This sequence joins TRBV5-1 and TRBJ1-1; a possible D gene is TRBD1 (6 bases). V was pared by 4 bases and J by 1 base, with 17 bases between. CDR3 size: 16 residues. Germline V gene sequence: CDR1 SGHRS, CDR2 YFSETQ. CDR3 sequence: CASSNRVSGGNTEAFF. CDR3 in DNA: TGCGCCAGCAGCAACAGGGTCAGCGGAGGGAACACTGAAGCTTTCTTT. The whole variable domain, filled in from reference TRBV5-1 and TRBJ1-1, reads KAGVTQTPRYLIKTRGQQVTLSCSPISGHRSVSWYQQTPGQGLQFLFEYFSETQRNKGNFPGRFSGRQFSNSRSEMNVSTLELGDSALYLCASSNRVSGGNTEAFFGQGTRLTVV.

This clonotype was recorded many times. The chain links TRBV10-3 to TRBJ2-5; D gene uncertain. The germline V gene encodes CDR1 ENHRY and CDR2 SYGVKD. CDR3 length equals 12 residues. The V gene lost 5 bases and the J gene lost 5 bases, with 9 bases spanning the gap. CDR3 nucleotide sequence: TGTGCCATCAGTCCGAAGGCGGAGACCCAGTACTTC. Amino acid sequence: CAISPKAETQYF.

This clonotype was detected only a few times. The V and J genes are TRBV20-1 and TRBJ2-1; a weak D match, TRBD2 (6 bases). In germline, CDR1 is DFQATT, CDR2 SNEGSKA (reference sequence). CDR3 length equals 11 residues. V was clipped by 3 bases and J by 10 bases, with 10 bases between them. The CDR3 DNA reads TGCAGTGCTAGTCTTAGCGGCGAGCAGTTCTTC. Translated, it gives CSASLSGEQFF.

CDR3 DNA: TGCGCCAGCAGCTTGCAACCAGCGGGAGATTCAGATACGCAGTATTTT. Its translation: CASSLQPAGDSDTQYF. The rearrangement links TRBV5-1 to TRBJ2-3; 8 bases align to TRBD2. CDR1 SGHRS and CDR2 YFSETQ come from the germline V gene. The CDR3 contains 16 residues. V shed 1 base and J 4 bases; nucleotides not matched to a gene: 8.

This clonotype has just a few counts. The J gene is TRBJ1-3, the V gene TRBV19, with 8 bases matching TRBD1. This CDR3 spans 15 amino acids. After removal of 4 bases from V and 9 bases from J, the junction contained 11 bases not matched to a gene. Looked up from germline, CDR1 is LNHDA and CDR2 is SQIVND (reference sequence). The CDR3 loop reads CASSTRQGSSSTIYF. The CDR3 DNA sequence: TGTGCCAGTAGTACCAGACAGGGGTCCTCGAGCACCATATATTTT.

The chain combines TRBV4-3 with TRBJ2-7, with D unclear. The CDR3 covers 14 residues. Germline values: CDR1 LGHNA, CDR2 YSLEER. V lost 4 bases, J lost 3 bases, and 13 bases lay in between. CDR3 coding DNA: TGCGCCAGCAGCCTGGACGACACAAGCTACGAGCAGTACTTC. It encodes CASSLDDTSYEQYF.

This clonotype appeared many times. The genes are TRBV7-8 and TRBJ2-5; D is tentatively TRBD1 or TRBD2 (6 bases each). The germline CDR1 and CDR2 sequences are SGHVS and FQNEAQ. The CDR3 length is 14 residues. Trimming left V 1 base short and J 3 bases short, with 9 bases between. The CDR3 DNA reads as TGTGCCAGCAGCTTAGGGGGGGCCAAAGAGACCCAGTACTTC. Translation: CASSLGGAKETQYF.

This chain uses TRBV9 with TRBJ1-1; 9 nucleotides align to TRBD1. Per the germline V gene, CDR1 is SGDLS and CDR2 is YYNGEE. The CDR3 loop spans 17 amino acids. V dropped 6 bases and J dropped 3; count of bases not matched to a gene: 15. For the CDR3, the DNA is TGTGCCAGCAACCGAGGGACAGGGACGGGGTTGTACACTGAAGCTTTCTTT. Protein sequence: CASNRGTGTGLYTEAFF.

This clonotype was counted many times. The V gene is TRBV5-1, the J gene TRBJ1-1; D is uncertain. The CDR3 consists of 14 residues. The ends were cut back, 4 bases at V and 5 bases at J, with 15 bases in the middle. Germline V gene lookup returns CDR1 SGHRS and CDR2 YFSETQ. The CDR3 bases are TGCGCCAGCAGCCCTGGGTCTGGCCTGACTGAAGCTTTCTTT. This gives the protein CASSPGSGLTEAFF.

V usage is TRBV4-2 and J usage is TRBJ2-3; TRBD1 agrees at 9 bases. This CDR3 has 16 residues. Germline V CDR1 and CDR2: LGHNA, YNFKEQ. Germline trimming cut 1 base from V and 4 bases from J; bases unmatched to any gene: 6. Here the CDR3 DNA reads TGTGCCAGCAGCCAAGTTGGGACAGGGAGGCCAGATACGCAGTATTTT. This sequence encodes CASSQVGTGRPDTQYF.

This clonotype was counted at least ten times. The rearrangement links TRBV4-2 to TRBJ2-6; the D gene could be TRBD1 or TRBD2 (5 bases each). Germline V CDR1 and CDR2: LGHNA, YNFKEQ. Trimming cost V 4 bases and J 4 bases, with 14 bases left between them. The CDR3 contains 16 residues. The CDR3 region is CASSLEDGTGANVLTF. Here the CDR3 DNA reads TGTGCCAGCAGCCTGGAGGATGGGACGGGGGCCAACGTCCTGACTTTC.

This chain connects TRBV7-2 to TRBJ1-5; D is unclear. Trimming shortened V by 6 bases and J by 0 bases, and 9 bases separated the two germline ends. CDR1 and CDR2 (germline): SGHTA, FQGNSA. The CDR3 totals 14 residues. The CDR3 reads CASSSKTSNQPQHF. The CDR3 bases are TGTGCCAGCAGTTCAAAGACTAGCAATCAGCCCCAGCATTTT.

The chain has TRBV7-7 and TRBJ2-5; D ambiguous. CDR1 SSHAT and CDR2 FNYEAQ come from the germline V gene (reference sequence). The CDR3 is made up of 10 amino acids. CDR3 in DNA: TGTGCTAGTTGGCCAGAGACCCAGTACTTC. Protein: CASWPETQYF.

Of note for this clonotype: The DNA is left out, because the CDR3 cannot be placed on it with certainty; the CDR3 is given as TCRdb lists it. The V and J genes are TRBV9 and TRBJ2-2; the DNA was not compared with TRBD2, the D call given in the table. Germline assignment: CDR1 SGDLS and CDR2 YYNGEE. Both ends counted, the CDR3 spans 16 residues. The CDR3 reads CASSPSGKRTPGSCFF.